This TCR beta chain was identified in a study of T cell changes during pregnancy in multiple sclerosis. Clones were read by immunoSEQ multiplex PCR, and TCRdb kept only the in-frame ones, dropping some. Of 25,000 to 30,000 clones in the sample, about nine tenths were seen once. Trimming removed 5 bases from V and 7 bases from J, with 11 bases in between. The CDR3 covers 12 residues. Germline values: CDR1 GTSNPN, CDR2 SVGIG (reference sequence). J is TRBJ1-4 and V is TRBV30; a possible D gene is TRBD1 (6 bases). The source was CD4+ T cells from peripheral blood mononuclear cells, collected in the first trimester of pregnancy. The TCR originated in a female donor in good health, enrolled as a control in a pregnancy study. CDR3 in amino acids: CAWSRGGEKLFF. The CDR3, as DNA: TGTGCCTGGTCCAGGGGTGGTGAAAAACTGTTTTTT.